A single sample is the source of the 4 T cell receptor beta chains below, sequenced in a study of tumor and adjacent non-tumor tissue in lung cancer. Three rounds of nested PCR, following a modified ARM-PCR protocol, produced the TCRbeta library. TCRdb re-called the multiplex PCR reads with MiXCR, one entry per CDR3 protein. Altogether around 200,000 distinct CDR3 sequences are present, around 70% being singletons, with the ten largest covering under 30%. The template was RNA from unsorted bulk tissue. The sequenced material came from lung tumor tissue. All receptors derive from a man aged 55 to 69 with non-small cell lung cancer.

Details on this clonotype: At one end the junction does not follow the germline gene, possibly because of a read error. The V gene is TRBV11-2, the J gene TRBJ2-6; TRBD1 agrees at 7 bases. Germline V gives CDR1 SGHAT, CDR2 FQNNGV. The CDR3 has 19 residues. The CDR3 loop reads CTSCLVPKDRPSGANVLSF. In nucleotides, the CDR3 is TGTACCAGCTGCTTAGTTCCAAAGGACAGGCCCTCTGGGGCCAACGTCCTGAGTTTC.

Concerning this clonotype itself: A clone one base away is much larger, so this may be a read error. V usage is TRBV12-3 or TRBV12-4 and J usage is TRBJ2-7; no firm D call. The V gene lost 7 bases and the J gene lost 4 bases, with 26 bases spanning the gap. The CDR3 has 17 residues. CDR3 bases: TGTGCCAGCACCCCATCATTTCCGAGCAAGGGTAGTTACGAGCAGTACTTC. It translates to CASTPSFPSKGSYEQYF.

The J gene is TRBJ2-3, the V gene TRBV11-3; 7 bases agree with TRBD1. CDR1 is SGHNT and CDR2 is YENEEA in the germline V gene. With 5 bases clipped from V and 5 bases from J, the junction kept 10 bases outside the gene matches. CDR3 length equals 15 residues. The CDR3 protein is CASSRRQGGRDTQYF. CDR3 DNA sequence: TGTGCCAGCAGCCGGAGACAGGGTGGAAGAGATACGCAGTATTTT.

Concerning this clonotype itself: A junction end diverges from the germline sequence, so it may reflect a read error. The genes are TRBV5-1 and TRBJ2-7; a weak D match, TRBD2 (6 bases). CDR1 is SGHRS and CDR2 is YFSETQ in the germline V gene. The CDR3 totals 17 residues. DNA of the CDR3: TGCGCCATCAGCTCCCGAGGGGAACTAACGGGAGTTTACGAGCAGTACTTC. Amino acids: CAISSRGELTGVYEQYF.